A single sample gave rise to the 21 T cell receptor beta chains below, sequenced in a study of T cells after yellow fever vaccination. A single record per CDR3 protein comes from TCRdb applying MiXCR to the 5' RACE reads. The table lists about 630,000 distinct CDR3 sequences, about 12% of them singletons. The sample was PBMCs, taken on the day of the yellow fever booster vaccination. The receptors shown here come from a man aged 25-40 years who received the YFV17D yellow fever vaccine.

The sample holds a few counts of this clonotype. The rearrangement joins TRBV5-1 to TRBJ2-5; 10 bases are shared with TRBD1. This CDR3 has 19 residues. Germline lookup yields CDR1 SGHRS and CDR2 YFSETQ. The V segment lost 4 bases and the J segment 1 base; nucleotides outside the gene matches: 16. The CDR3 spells CASSTGQGVISGPQETQYF. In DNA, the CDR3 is TGCGCCAGCAGCACCGGACAGGGGGTAATTTCGGGGCCCCAAGAGACCCAGTACTTC.

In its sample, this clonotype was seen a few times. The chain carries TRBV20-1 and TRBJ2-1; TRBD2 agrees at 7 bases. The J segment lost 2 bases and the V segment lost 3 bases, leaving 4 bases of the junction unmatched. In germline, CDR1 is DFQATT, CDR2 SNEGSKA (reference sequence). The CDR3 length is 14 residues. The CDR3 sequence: CSARGLAAYNEQFF. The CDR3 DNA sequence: TGCAGTGCTAGGGGTCTAGCGGCCTACAATGAGCAGTTCTTC.

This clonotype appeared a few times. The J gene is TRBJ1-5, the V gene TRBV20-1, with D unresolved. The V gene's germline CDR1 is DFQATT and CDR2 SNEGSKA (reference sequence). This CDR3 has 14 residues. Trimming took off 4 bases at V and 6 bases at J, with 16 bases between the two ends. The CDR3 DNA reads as TGCAGTGCTACACTCGACACATACGGTCAGCCCCAGCATTTT. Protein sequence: CSATLDTYGQPQHF.

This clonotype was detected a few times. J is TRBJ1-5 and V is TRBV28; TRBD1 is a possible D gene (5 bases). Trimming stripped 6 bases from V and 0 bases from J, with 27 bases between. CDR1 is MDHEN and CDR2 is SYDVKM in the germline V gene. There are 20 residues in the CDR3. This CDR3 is CASSRVGRAGGDISNQPQHF. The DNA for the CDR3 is TGTGCCAGCAGCCGCGTGGGCCGCGCGGGGGGGGATATTAGCAATCAGCCCCAGCATTTT. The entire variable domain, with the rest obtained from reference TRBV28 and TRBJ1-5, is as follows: DVKVTQSSRYLVKRTGEKVFLECVQDMDHENMFWYRQDPGLGLRLIYFSYDVKMKEKGDIPEGYSVSREKKERFSLILESASTNQTSMYLCASSRVGRAGGDISNQPQHFGDGTRLSIL.

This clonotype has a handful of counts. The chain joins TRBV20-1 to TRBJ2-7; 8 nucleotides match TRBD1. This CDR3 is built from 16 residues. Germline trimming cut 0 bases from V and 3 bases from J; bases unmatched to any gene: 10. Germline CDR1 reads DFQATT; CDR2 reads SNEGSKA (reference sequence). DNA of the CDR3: TGCAGTGCTAGAGAGACCGGACAGGGCGAGGACTACGAGCAGTACTTC. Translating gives CSARETGQGEDYEQYF.

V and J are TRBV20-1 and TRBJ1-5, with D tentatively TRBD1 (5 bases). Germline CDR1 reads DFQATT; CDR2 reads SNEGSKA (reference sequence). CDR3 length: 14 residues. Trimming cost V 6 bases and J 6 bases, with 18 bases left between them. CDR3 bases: TGCAGTGCAACCTCCGGGACGGCAGGTCAGCCCCAGCATTTT. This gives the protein CSATSGTAGQPQHF.

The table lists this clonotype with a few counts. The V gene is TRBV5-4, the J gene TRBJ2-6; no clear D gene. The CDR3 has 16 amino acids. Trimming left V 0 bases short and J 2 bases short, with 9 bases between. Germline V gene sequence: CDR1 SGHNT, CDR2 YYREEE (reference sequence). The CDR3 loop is CASSLAGGTGANVLTF. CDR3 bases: TGTGCCAGCAGCTTGGCGGGTGGGACTGGGGCCAACGTCCTGACTTTC. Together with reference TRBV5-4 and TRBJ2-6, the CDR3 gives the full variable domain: ETGVTQSPTHLIKTRGQQVTLRCSSQSGHNTVSWYQQALGQGPQFIFQYYREEENGRGNFPPRFSGLQFPNYSSELNVNALELDDSALYLCASSLAGGTGANVLTFGAGSRLTVL.

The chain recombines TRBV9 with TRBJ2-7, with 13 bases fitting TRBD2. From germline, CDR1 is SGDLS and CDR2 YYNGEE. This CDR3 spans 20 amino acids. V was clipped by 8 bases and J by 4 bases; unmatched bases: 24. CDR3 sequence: CARTLNSQTSGRSGGYEQYF. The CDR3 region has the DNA TGTGCCAGAACCTTAAATTCCCAGACTAGCGGGAGGAGTGGAGGATACGAGCAGTACTTC.

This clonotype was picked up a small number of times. CDR3 residues: CASSLSTTEAFF. As DNA, the CDR3 is TGTGCCAGCAGCTTAAGTACCACTGAAGCTTTCTTT. The chain carries TRBV7-8 and TRBJ1-1; D call uncertain. V lost 2 bases and J 4 bases, leaving 5 bases between the germline ends. Germline V lookup: CDR1 SGHVS, CDR2 FQNEAQ. CDR3 length: 12 amino acids.

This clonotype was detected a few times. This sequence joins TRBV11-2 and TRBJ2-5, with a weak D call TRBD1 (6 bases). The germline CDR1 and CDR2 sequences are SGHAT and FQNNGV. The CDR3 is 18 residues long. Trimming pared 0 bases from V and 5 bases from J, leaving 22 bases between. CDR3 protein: CASSLDRKLSDSWETQYF. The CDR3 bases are TGTGCCAGCAGCTTAGATCGGAAGTTGTCGGACAGCTGGGAGACCCAGTACTTC. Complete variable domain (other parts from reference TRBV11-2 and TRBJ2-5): EAGVAQSPRYKIIEKRQSVAFWCNPISGHATLYWYQQILGQGPKLLIQFQNNGVVDDSQLPKDRFSAERLKGVDSTLKIQPAKLEDSAVYLCASSLDRKLSDSWETQYFGPGTRLLVL.

The chain's CDR3 is CASSLVLNSNQPQHF. The CDR3 bases are TGTGCCAGCAGTCTTGTATTAAATAGCAATCAGCCCCAGCATTTT. This chain joins TRBV12-3 or TRBV12-4 and TRBJ1-5; D not resolved. V gave up 5 bases and J gave up 0 bases, with 11 bases separating them. This CDR3 has 15 residues.

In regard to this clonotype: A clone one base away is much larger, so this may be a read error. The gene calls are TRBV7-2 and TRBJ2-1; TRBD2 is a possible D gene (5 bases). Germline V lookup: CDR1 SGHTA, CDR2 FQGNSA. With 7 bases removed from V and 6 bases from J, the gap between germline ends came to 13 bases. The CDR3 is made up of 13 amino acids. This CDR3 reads CASIKREVNEQFF. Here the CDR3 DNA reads TGTGCCAGCATTAAACGGGAAGTCAATGAGCAGTTCTTC.

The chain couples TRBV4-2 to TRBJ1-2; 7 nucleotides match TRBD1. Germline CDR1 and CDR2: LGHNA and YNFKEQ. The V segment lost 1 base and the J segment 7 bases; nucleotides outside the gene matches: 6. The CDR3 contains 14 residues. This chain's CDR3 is CASSQVSSGGGYTF. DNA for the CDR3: TGTGCCAGCAGCCAAGTTTCCTCAGGGGGTGGCTACACCTTC.

The CDR3 coding sequence is TGCAGCGTGTTACTAGCGGGAGTAGCAGATACGCAGTATTTT. This codes for CSVLLAGVADTQYF. The chain carries TRBV29-1 and TRBJ2-3; 11 bases fit TRBD2. From germline, CDR1 is SQVTM and CDR2 ANQGSEA. The CDR3 extends over 14 amino acids. V gave up 6 bases and J gave up 4 bases; unmatched junction bases: 6.

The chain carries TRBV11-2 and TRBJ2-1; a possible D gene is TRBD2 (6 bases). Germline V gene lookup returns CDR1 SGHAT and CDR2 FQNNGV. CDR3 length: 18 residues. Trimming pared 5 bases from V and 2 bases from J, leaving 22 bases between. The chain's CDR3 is CASSTTPRGALTYNEQFF. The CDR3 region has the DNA TGTGCCAGCAGCACAACCCCCCGCGGGGCACTGACCTACAATGAGCAGTTCTTC. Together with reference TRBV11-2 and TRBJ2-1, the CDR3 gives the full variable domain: EAGVAQSPRYKIIEKRQSVAFWCNPISGHATLYWYQQILGQGPKLLIQFQNNGVVDDSQLPKDRFSAERLKGVDSTLKIQPAKLEDSAVYLCASSTTPRGALTYNEQFFGPGTRLTVL.

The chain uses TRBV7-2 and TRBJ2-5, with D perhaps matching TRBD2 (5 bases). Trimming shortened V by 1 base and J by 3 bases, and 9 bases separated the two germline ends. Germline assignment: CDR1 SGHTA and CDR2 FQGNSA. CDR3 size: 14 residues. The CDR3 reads CASSLDSAEETQYF. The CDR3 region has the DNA TGTGCCAGCAGCTTAGATAGCGCTGAAGAGACCCAGTACTTC.

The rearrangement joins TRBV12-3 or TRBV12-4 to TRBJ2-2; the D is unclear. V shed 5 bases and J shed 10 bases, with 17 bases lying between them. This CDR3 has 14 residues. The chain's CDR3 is CASSPTRYRMELFF. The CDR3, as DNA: TGTGCCAGCAGTCCTACCCGCTATCGTATGGAGCTGTTTTTT.

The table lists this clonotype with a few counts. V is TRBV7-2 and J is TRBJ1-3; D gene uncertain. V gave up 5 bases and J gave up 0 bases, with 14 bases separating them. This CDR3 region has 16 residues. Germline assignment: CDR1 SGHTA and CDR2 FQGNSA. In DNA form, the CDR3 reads TGTGCCAGCAGCCCGGTTTCGTTGGGCTCTGGAAACACCATATATTTT. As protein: CASSPVSLGSGNTIYF.

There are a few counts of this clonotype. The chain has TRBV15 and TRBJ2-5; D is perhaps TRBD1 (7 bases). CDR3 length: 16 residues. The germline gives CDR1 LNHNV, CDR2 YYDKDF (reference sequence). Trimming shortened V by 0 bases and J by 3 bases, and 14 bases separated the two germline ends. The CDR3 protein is CATSRDWGRGEETQYF. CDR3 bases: TGTGCCACCAGCAGAGATTGGGGCAGGGGGGAAGAGACCCAGTACTTC.

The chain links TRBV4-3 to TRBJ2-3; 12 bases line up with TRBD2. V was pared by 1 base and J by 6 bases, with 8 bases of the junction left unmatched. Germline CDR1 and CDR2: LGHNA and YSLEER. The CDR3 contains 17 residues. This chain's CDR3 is CASSQGPLAGGPDTQYF. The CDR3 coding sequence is TGCGCCAGCAGCCAAGGCCCACTAGCGGGAGGCCCCGATACGCAGTATTTT.

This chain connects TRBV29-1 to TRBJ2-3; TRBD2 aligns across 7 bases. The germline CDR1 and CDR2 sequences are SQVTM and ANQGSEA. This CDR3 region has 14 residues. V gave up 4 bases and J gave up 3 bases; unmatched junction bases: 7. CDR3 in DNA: TGCAGCGTTGCGACGGGGGGTCTAACAGATACGCAGTATTTT. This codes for CSVATGGLTDTQYF.